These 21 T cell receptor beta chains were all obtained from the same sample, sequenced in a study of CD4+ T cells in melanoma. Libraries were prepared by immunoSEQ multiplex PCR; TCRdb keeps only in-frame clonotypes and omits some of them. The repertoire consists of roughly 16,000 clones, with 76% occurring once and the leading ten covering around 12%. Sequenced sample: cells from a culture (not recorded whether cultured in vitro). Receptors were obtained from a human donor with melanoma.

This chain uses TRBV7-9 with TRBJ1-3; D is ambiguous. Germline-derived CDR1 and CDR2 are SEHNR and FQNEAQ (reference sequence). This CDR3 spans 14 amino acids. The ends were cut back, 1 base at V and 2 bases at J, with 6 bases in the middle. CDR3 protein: CASSLVVAGNTIYF. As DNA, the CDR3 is TGTGCCAGCAGCTTAGTGGTAGCTGGAAACACCATATATTTT.

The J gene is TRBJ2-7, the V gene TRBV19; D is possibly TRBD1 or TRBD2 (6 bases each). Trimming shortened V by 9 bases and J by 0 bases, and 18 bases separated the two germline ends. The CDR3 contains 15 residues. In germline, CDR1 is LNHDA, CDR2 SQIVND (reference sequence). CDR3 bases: TGTGCCAGCCAACCGGGGGCATTAAGCTCCTACGAGCAGTACTTC. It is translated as CASQPGALSSYEQYF.

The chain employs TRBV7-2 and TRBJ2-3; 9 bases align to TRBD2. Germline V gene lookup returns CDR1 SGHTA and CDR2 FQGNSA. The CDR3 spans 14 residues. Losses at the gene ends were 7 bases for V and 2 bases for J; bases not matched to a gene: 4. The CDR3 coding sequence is TGTGCCAGCAAGCGGGGGGCCCCCACAGATACGCAGTATTTT. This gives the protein CASKRGAPTDTQYF.

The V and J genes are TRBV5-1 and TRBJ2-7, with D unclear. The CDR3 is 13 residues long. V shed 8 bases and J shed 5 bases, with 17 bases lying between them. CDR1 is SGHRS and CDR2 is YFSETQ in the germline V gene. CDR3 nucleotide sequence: TGCGCCAGTCAAAGCAACAGTGGCGACGAGCAGTACTTC. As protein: CASQSNSGDEQYF.

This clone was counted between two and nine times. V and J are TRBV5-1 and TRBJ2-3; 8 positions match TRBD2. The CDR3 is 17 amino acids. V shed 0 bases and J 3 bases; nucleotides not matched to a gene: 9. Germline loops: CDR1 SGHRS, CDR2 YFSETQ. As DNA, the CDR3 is TGCGCCAGCAGCTTGGCACCGCGGGGGGTCGGGACAGATACGCAGTATTTT. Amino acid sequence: CASSLAPRGVGTDTQYF.

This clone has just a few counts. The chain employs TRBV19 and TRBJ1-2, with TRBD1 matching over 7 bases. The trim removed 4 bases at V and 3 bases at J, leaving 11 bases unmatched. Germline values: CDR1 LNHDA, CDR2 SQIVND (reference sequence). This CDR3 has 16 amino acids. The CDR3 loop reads CASSTRQGMRDYGYTF. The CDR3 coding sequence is TGTGCCAGTAGTACCCGACAGGGTATGAGGGACTATGGCTACACCTTC.

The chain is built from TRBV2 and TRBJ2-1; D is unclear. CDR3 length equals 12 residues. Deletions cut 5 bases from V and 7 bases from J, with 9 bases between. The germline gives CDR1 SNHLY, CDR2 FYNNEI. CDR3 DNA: TGTGCCAGCAGTCTATATCCGAATGAGCAGTTCTTC. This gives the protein CASSLYPNEQFF. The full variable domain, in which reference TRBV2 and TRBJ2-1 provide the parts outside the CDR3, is EPEVTQTPSHQVTQMGQEVILRCVPISNHLYFYWYRQILGQKVEFLVSFYNNEISEKSEIFDDQFSVERPDGSNFTLKIRSTKLEDSAMYFCASSLYPNEQFFGPGTRLTVL.

This chain's CDR3 is CASSLGDSYNEQFF. For the CDR3, the DNA is TGCGCCAGCAGCTTGGGGGACAGTTACAATGAGCAGTTCTTC. The chain carries TRBV5-1 and TRBJ2-1, with 7 bases lining up with TRBD1. The CDR3 is 14 residues long. Germline V CDR1 and CDR2: SGHRS, YFSETQ. V lost 0 bases, J lost 4 bases, and 1 base stayed unmatched.

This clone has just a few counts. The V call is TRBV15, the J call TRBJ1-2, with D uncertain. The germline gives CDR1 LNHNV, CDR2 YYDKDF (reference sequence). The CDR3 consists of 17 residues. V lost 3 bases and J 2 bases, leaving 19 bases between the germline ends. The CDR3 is CATSSLNLGRENYGYTF. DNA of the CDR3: TGTGCCACCAGCAGTCTAAATCTAGGGAGGGAAAACTATGGCTACACCTTC.

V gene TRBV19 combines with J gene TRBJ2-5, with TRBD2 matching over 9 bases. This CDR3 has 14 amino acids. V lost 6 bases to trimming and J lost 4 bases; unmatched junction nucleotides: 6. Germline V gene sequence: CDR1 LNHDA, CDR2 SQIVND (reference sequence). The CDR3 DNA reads TGTGCCAGTAGGGGCGGGGGGGCCGGAGAGACCCAGTACTTC. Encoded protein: CASRGGGAGETQYF. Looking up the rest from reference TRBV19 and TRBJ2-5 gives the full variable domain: DGGITQSPKYLFRKEGQNVTLSCEQNLNHDAMYWYRQDPGQGLRLIYYSQIVNDFQKGDIAEGYSVSREKKESFPLTVTSAQKNPTAFYLCASRGGGAGETQYFGPGTRLLVL.

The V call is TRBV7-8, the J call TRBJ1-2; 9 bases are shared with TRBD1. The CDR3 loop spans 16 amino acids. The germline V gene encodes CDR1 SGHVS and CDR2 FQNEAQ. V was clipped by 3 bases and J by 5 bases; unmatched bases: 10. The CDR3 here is CASSLGQGRNLYGYTF. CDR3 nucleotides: TGTGCCAGCAGCTTGGGACAGGGTCGGAACCTATATGGCTACACCTTC.

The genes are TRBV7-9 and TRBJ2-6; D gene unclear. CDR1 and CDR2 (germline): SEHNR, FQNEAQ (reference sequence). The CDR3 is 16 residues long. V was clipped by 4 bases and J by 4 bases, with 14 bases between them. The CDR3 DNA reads TGTGCCAGCAGCTCCCAAGGGTTCACCGGGGCCAACGTCCTGACTTTC. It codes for CASSSQGFTGANVLTF.

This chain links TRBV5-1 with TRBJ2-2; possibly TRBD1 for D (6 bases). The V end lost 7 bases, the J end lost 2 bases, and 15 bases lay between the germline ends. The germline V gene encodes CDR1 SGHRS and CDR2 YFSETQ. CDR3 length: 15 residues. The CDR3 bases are TGCGCCAGCTACCGTGGGGGCCAAAACACCGGGGAGCTGTTTTTT. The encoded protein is CASYRGGQNTGELFF.

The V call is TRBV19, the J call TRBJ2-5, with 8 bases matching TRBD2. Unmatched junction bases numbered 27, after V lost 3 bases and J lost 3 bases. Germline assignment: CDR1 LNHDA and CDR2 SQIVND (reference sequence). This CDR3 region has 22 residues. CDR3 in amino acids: CASSMRDGLSSRLARGKETQYF. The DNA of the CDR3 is TGTGCCAGTAGTATGAGGGATGGACTATCTTCTCGACTAGCGCGGGGCAAAGAGACCCAGTACTTC.

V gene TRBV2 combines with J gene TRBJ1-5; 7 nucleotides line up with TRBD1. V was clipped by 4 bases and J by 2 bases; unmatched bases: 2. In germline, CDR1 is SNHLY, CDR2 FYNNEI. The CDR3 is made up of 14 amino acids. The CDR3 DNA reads TGTGCCAGCAGTGGAGGACAGGGCAATCAGCCCCAGCATTTT. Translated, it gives CASSGGQGNQPQHF.

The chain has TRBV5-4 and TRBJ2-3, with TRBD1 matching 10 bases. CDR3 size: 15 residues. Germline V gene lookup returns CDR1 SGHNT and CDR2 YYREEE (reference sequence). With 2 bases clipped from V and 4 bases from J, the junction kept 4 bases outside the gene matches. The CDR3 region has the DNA TGTGCCAGCAGCTTTGGGACAGGGGTCTCAGATACGCAGTATTTT. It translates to CASSFGTGVSDTQYF.

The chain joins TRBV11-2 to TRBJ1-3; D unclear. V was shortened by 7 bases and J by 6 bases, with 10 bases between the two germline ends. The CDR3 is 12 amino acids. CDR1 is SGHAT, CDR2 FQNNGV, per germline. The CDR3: CASTQTQNTIYF. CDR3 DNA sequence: TGTGCCAGCACCCAAACCCAAAACACCATATATTTT.

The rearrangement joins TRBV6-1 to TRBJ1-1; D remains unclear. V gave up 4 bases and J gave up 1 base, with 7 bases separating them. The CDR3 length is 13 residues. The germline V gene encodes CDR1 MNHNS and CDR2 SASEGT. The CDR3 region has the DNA TGTGCCAGCAGTGCCGACACGAACACTGAAGCTTTCTTT. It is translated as CASSADTNTEAFF.

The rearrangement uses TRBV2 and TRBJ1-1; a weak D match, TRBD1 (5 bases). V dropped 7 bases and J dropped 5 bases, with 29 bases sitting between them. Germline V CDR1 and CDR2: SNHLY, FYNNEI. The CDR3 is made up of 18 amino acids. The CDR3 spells CASIMGRGKGIGGTEAFF. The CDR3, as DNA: TGTGCCAGCATTATGGGCCGGGGGAAGGGTATCGGGGGGACTGAAGCTTTCTTT.

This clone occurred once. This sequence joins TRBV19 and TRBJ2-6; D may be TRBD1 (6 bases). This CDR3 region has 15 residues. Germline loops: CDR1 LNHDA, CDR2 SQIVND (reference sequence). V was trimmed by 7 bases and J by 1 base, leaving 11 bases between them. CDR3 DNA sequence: TGTGCCAGTACCTCTACAGGGTCTGGGGCCAACGTCCTGACTTTC. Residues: CASTSTGSGANVLTF.

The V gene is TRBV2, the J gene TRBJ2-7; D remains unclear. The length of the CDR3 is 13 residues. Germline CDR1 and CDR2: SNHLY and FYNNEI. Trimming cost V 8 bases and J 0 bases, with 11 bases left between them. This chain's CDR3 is CASVYGTSYEQYF. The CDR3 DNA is TGTGCCAGCGTCTACGGTACCTCCTACGAGCAGTACTTC.